This T cell receptor beta chain was sequenced in a study of cytomegalovirus exposure and HLA in healthy donors. Findings and limits, study-wide: In the 130 or so validation repertoires, a later analysis found that first-cohort TCR clusters tended to co-occur.

Assay: immunoSEQ multiplex PCR; the TCRdb copy retains only in-frame clones and omits some. Seen here are 120,000 to 150,000 clones, around 90% observed once, and the top ten hold 7.9%. Germline assignment: CDR1 LNHDA and CDR2 SQIVND (reference sequence). J lost 7 bases, V lost 4 bases, and 12 bases had no gene match. CDR3 length equals 17 residues. This clone was seen only a few times. Its antigen remains unknown. J is TRBJ2-2 and V is TRBV19, with 10 bases aligning to TRBD2. The TCR comes from a woman aged 18-29 years in good health and CMV-seropositive. The source material was PBMCs. The CDR3 DNA reads TGTGCCAGTAGTACATCTAGCGGGAGAAAATATATCGGGGAGCTGTTTTTT. Its translation: CASSTSSGRKYIGELFF. The full variable domain, rest sourced from reference TRBV19 and TRBJ2-2, is DGGITQSPKYLFRKEGQNVTLSCEQNLNHDAMYWYRQDPGQGLRLIYYSQIVNDFQKGDIAEGYSVSREKKESFPLTVTSAQKNPTAFYLCASSTSSGRKYIGELFFGEGSRLTVL.